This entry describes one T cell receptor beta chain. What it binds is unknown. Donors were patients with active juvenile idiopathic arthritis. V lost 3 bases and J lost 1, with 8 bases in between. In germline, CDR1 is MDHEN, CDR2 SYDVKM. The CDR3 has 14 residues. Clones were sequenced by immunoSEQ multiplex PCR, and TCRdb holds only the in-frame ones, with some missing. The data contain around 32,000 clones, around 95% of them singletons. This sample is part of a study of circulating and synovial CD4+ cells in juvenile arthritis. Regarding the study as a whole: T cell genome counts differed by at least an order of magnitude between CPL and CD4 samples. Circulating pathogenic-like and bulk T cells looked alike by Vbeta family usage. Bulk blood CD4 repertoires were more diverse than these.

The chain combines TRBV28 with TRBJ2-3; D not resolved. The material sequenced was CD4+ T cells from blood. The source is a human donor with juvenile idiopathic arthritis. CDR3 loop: CASSLTRGTDTQYF. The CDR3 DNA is TGTGCCAGCAGTTTGACCCGGGGCACAGATACGCAGTATTTT.